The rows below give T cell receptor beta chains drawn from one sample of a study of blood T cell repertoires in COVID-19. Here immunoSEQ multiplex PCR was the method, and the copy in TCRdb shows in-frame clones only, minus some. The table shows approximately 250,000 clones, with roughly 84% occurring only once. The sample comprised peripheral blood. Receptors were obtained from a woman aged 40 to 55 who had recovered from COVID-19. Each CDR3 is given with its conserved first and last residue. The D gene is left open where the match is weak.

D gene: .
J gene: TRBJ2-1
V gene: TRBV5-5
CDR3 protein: CASSLRGQNEQFF

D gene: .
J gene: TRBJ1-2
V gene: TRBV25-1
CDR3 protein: CASSERRLNYGYTF

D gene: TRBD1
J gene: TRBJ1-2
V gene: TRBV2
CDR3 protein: CASTPGQFYGYTF

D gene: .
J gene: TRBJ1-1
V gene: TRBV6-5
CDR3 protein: CASRTQGGTEAFF

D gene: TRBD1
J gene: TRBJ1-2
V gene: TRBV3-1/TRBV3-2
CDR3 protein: CASSQDARGLSGYTF

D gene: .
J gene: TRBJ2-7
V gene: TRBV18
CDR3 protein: CASSPRDSKGLEQYF

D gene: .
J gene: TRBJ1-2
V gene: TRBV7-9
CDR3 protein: CASSPPQIYGYTF

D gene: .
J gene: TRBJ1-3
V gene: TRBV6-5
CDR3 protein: CASSFSQGPGNTIYF

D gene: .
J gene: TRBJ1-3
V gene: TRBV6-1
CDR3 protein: CASSESTGDGGASIYF

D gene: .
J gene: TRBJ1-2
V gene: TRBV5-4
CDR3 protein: CASSNGPYGYTF

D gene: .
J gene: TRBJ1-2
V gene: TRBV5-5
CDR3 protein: CASSLVPGANYGYTF

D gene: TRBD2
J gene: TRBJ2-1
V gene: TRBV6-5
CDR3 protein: CASAFLAGGLNEQFF

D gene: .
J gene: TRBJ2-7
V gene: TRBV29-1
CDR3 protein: CSGSTGHYEQYF

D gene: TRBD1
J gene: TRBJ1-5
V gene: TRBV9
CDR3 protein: CASSLGTVNQPQHF

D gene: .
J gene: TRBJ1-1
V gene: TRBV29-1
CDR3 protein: CSVVQGQTEAFF

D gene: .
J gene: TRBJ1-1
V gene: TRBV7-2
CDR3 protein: CASSIRRSRNTEAFF

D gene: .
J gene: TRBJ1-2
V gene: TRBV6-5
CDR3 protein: CASRLNLGSYGYTF

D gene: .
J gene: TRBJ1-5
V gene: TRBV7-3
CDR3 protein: CASSLSARQSNQPQHF

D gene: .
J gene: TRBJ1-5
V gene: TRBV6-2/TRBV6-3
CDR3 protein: CASSYRSRRQNSNQPQHF

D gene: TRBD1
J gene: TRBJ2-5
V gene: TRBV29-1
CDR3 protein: CSGDRGQASTQYF

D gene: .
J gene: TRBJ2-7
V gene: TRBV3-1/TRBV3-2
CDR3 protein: CASSPRNRATYEQYF

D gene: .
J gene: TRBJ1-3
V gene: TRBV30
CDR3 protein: CAWTHAGNTIYF